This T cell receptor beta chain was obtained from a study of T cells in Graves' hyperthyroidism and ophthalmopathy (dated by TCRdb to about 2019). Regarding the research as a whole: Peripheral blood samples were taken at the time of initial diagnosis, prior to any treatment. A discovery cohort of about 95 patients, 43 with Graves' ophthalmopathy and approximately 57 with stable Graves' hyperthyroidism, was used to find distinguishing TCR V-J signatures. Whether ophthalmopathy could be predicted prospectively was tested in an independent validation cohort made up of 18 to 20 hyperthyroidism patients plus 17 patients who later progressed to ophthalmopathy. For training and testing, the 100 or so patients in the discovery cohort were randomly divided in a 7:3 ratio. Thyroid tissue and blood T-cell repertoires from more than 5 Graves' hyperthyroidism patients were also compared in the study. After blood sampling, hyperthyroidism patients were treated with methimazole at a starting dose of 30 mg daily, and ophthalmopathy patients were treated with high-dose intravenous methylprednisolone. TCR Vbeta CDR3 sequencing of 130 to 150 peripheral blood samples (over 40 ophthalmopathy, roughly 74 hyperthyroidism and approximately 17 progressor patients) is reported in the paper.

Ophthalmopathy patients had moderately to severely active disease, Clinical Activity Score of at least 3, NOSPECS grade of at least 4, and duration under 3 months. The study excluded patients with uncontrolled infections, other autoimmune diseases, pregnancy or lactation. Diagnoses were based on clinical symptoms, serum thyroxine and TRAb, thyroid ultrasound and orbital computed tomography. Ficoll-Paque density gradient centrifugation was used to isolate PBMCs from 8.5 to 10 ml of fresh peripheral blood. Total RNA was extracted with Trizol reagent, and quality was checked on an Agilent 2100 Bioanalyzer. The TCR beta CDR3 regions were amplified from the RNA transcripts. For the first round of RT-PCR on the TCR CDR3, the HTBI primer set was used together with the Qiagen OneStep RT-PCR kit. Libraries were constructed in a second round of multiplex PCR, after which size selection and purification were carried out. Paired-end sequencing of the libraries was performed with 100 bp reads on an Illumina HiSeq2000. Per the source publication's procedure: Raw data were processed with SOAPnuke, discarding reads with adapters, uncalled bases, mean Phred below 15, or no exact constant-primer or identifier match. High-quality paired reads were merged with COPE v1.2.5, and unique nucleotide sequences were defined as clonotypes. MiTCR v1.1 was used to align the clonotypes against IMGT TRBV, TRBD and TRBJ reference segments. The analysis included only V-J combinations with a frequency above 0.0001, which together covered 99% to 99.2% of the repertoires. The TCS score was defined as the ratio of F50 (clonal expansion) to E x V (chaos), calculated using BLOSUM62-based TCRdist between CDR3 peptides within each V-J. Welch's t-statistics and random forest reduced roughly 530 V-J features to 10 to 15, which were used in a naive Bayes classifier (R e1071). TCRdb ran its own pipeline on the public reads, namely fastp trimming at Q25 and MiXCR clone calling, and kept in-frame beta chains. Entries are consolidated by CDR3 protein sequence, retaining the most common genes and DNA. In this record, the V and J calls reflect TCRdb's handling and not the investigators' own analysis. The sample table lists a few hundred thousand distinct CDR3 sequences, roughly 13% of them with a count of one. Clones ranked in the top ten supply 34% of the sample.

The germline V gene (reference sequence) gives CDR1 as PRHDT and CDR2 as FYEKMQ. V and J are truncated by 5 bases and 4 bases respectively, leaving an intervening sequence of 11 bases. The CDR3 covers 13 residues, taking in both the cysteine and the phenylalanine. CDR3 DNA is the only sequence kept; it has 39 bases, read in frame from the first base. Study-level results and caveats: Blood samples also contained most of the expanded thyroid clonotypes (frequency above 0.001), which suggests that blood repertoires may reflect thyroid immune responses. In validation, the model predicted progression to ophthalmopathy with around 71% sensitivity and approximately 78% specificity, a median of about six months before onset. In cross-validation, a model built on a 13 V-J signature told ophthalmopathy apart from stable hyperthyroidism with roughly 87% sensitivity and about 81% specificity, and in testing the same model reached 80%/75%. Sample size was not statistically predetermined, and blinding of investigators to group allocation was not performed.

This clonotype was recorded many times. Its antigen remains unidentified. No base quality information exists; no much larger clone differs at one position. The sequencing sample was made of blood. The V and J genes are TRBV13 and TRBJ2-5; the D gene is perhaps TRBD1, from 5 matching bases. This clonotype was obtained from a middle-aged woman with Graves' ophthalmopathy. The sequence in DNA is TGTGCCAGCAGCCAAACAGGTGCAGAGACCCAGTACTTC. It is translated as CASSQTGAETQYF.